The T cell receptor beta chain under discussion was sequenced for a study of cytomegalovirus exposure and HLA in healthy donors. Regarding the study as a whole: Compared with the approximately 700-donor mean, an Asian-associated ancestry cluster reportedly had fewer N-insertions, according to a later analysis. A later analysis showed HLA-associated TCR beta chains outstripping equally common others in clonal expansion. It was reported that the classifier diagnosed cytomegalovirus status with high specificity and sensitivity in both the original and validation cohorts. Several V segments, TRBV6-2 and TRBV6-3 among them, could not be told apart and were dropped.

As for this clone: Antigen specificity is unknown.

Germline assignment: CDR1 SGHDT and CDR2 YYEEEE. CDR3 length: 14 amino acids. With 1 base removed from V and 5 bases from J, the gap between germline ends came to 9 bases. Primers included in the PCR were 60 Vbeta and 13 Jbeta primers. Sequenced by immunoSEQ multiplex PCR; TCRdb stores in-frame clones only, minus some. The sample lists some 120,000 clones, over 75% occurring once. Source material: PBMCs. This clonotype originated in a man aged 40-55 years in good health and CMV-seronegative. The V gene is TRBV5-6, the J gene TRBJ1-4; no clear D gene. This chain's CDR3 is CASSLPQTNEKLFF. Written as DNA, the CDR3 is TGTGCCAGCAGCTTGCCACAGACCAATGAAAAACTGTTTTTT.